This T cell receptor (beta chain) was recorded in a study of cytotoxic CD8 clonotypes in ibrutinib-treated CLL. As regards this clone: The antigen remains unidentified.

Genomic DNA in an amount of roughly 2 micrograms was extracted from cryopreserved PBMCs and used for the preparation of TCR beta libraries. Study-wide results and limits: Baseline levels of clonality went above those of age-matched healthy donors and moved with circulating CD8+ T-cell counts.

The intended depth for sequencing was 1 in 200,000 to 1 in 1 million T cells. The method was immunoSEQ multiplex PCR; TCRdb's version includes in-frame clones alone and lacks a portion of them. The sample has roughly 54,000 clones, roughly three fifths seen once. This receptor was identified in a human donor with chronic lymphocytic leukemia. This material consisted of PBMCs, taken after 24 months of ibrutinib treatment.

The CDR3 here is CASSLGGLGYTF. The CDR3 DNA is TGTGCCAGCAGCCTCGGAGGACTGGGCTACACCTTC. The chain is built from TRBV4-2 and TRBJ1-2; D not resolved. With 4 bases removed from V and 8 bases from J, the gap between germline ends came to 11 bases. Germline V lookup: CDR1 LGHNA, CDR2 YNFKEQ. The CDR3 runs to 12 residues.